The rows below give T cell receptor beta chains drawn from one sample of a study of T-cell memory formation after mild COVID-19. TCRdb re-analysed the 5' RACE reads in MiXCR, keeping a single row per CDR3 protein. The sample contains 280,000 or so distinct CDR3 sequences, under 8.5% of which appear only once. The sequenced material came from PBMCs or a T cell subset sorted from them (not recorded which). These receptors were taken from a man between 18 and 29 years old who had mild COVID-19 (a few samples of this study predate the infection). Cell type and time point are not known. CDR3s include the opening cysteine and the closing phenylalanine or tryptophan. Fields, in order: J gene, V gene, clone size, D gene, CDR3 DNA, CDR3 protein. The D gene is left open where the match is weak. Clone size is given for some rows only: seen once, a few or many times, or a class if the clone is expanded.

TRBJ2-5	TRBV5-1	many	.	TGCGCCAGCAGCTTGGGTGCGGACACAACGGAACGAGAGACCCAGTACTTC	CASSLGADTTERETQYF
TRBJ2-6	TRBV7-9	.	TRBD2	TGTGCCAGCAGCTTAGCGACTAGCGGCTCTGGGGCCAACGTACTGACTTTC	CASSLATSGSGANVLTF
TRBJ2-7	TRBV2	few	TRBD1	TGTGCCAGCAGTCGTTCACCACCCCGGGACAGGGGGCCCGAGCAGTACTTC	CASSRSPPRDRGPEQYF
TRBJ2-6	TRBV9	many	.	TGTGCCAGCAGCGATCCCAAGGGCGAGATCTCTGGGGCCAACGTCCTGACTTTC	CASSDPKGEISGANVLTF
TRBJ1-4	TRBV19	few	.	TGTGCCATTGGGTCGCTGGAAAAACTGTTTTTT	CAIGSLEKLFF
TRBJ2-1	TRBV5-1	.	TRBD1	TGCGCCAGCAGCTTGGAAGGGACAGGACTACGCAATGAGCAGTTCTTC	CASSLEGTGLRNEQFF
TRBJ2-1	TRBV7-8	few	.	TGTGCCAGCAGCGGAGAGCTGCACTACAATGAGCAGTTCTTC	CASSGELHYNEQFF
TRBJ1-5	TRBV6-1	few	TRBD1	TGTGCCAGCGGGGGACAGGGGAGCAATCAGCCCCAGCATTTT	CASGGQGSNQPQHF
TRBJ2-1	TRBV12-3/TRBV12-4	many	TRBD2	TGTGCCAGCAGTTTACCCAGGGCTAGCGGGGGGACTTACAATGAGCAGTTCTTC	CASSLPRASGGTYNEQFF
TRBJ1-1	TRBV27	.	TRBD1	TGTGCCAGCCTCGACAGGGATGAGAACACTGAAGCTTTCTTT	CASLDRDENTEAFF
TRBJ2-7	TRBV20-1	many	.	TGCAGTGCTAGACACGGACGGACTCGCTACGAGCAGTACTTC	CSARHGRTRYEQYF
TRBJ2-7	TRBV5-1	.	.	TGCGCCAGCAGCTTGGCCACAGGGAGGGATTACGAGCAGTACTTC	CASSLATGRDYEQYF
TRBJ2-2	TRBV25-1	few	TRBD2	TGTGCCAGCAGTGTCCCGCCTAGCGGGGGCGCGAACACCGGGGAGCTGTTTTTT	CASSVPPSGGANTGELFF
TRBJ1-2	TRBV20-1	.	.	TGCAGTGCTAGTGCCGGGCAGGATGGCTACACCTTC	CSASAGQDGYTF
TRBJ2-2	TRBV6-5	few	.	TGTGCCAGCAGCCTCAACGCCGGGGAGCTGTTTTTT	CASSLNAGELFF
TRBJ1-1	TRBV18	.	.	TGTGCCAGCTCTCTATTTACAGATCGCACTGAAGCTTTCTTT	CASSLFTDRTEAFF
TRBJ1-1	TRBV4-2	few	.	TGTGCCAGCAGCTACGCGACAGGTTCGAACACTGAAGCTTTCTTT	CASSYATGSNTEAFF
TRBJ1-2	TRBV5-1	few	.	TGCGCCAGCAGTGTTGAAGTTCCCTATGGCTACACCTTC	CASSVEVPYGYTF
TRBJ1-1	TRBV30	few	.	TGTGCCTGGAGTGTACCAAGCAGAGCTTTCTTT	CAWSVPSRAFF
TRBJ1-1	TRBV20-1	.	.	TGCAGTGCTAGACCGGCTTATCGGATGGCTTTCTTT	CSARPAYRMAFF
TRBJ1-5	TRBV2	few	TRBD1	TGTGCCAGCAGGACAGGGGGATCGAATCAGCCCCAGCATTTT	CASRTGGSNQPQHF
TRBJ2-3	TRBV5-4	many	.	TGTGCCAGCAGCCAAACCAAAGGGGGAGATACGCAGTATTTT	CASSQTKGGDTQYF
TRBJ2-5	TRBV7-9	many	.	TGTGCCAGCAGCTTAATCGTGGGGACAAAAAGGGACTTC	CASSLIVGTKRDF
TRBJ2-5	TRBV30	few	.	TGTGCCTGGGACGTCTCCGGAGAGACCCAGTACTTC	CAWDVSGETQYF
TRBJ1-2	TRBV7-2	.	.	TGTGCCAGCAGCACTACTCAGGGGAATGGCTACACCTTC	CASSTTQGNGYTF
TRBJ2-5	TRBV27	.	.	TGTGCCAGCAGTTTATCCACAGTCGGAGAGACCCAGTACTTC	CASSLSTVGETQYF
TRBJ2-1	TRBV7-3	many	TRBD2	TGTGCCAGCAGCTTAAGGACTAGCGGGCCCAATGAGCAGTTCTTC	CASSLRTSGPNEQFF
TRBJ1-5	TRBV6-2/TRBV6-3	.	.	TGTGCCAGCAGTCAGAGACCGAGCAATCAGCCCCAGCATTTT	CASSQRPSNQPQHF